The 3 T cell receptor beta chains listed next were all sequenced from one sample in a study of cytomegalovirus exposure and HLA in healthy donors. Primers: 60 Vbeta forward and 13 Jbeta reverse. Sequencing used immunoSEQ multiplex PCR; TCRdb keeps in-frame clones, though not all of them. The table has over 150,000 clones, about four fifths seen once. Material for sequencing was PBMCs. Receptors originate from a woman between 45 and 60 years old in good health and CMV-seronegative.

V is TRBV20-1 and J is TRBJ1-2; D gene uncertain. From germline, CDR1 is DFQATT and CDR2 SNEGSKA (reference sequence). V lost 0 bases and J lost 8, with 7 bases in between. The CDR3 extends over 11 amino acids. CDR3 nucleotide sequence: TGCAGTGCTAGAGACGTGCGGGGCTACACCTTC. Its translation is CSARDVRGYTF.

The V call is TRBV9, the J call TRBJ2-7; D is undetermined. The J call may not be correct, given that the DNA end is closer to TRBJ2-5. CDR1 and CDR2 (germline): SGDLS, YYNGEE. The CDR3 spans 13 residues. CDR3 residues: CASSVDLWETQYF. The CDR3 DNA reads as TGTGCCAGCAGCGTAGACCTCTGGGAGACCCAGTACTTC.

The chain uses TRBV6-6 and TRBJ1-6, with D tentatively TRBD1 (6 bases). The CDR3 totals 13 residues. Germline V gene data show CDR1 as MNHNY and CDR2 as SVGAGI (reference sequence). Trimming cost V 11 bases and J 9 bases, with 17 bases left between them. DNA of the CDR3: TGTGCCTCTTCGGGGGGGGCAAGTTCACCCCTCCACTTT. As protein: CASSGGASSPLHF.